These 27 T cell receptor beta chains were sequenced from one sample in a study of cytomegalovirus exposure and HLA in healthy donors. Vbeta (60) and Jbeta (13) primers were used in the PCR. Sequenced by immunoSEQ multiplex PCR; TCRdb stores in-frame clones only, minus some. This sample has 180,000 or so clones, with about 72% found just once. Sequenced input: PBMCs. These receptors were obtained from a human donor in good health.

The V gene is TRBV7-2, the J gene TRBJ2-1, with a weak D call TRBD1 (6 bases). CDR1 SGHTA and CDR2 FQGNSA come from the germline V gene. This CDR3 is 11 amino acids long. Trimming removed 1 base at V and 13 bases at J, with 8 bases between. CDR3 region: CASSLGTEQFF. The CDR3 DNA reads TGTGCCAGCAGCTTAGGGACAGAACAGTTCTTC.

This clone was observed a single time. The chain carries TRBV5-1 and TRBJ1-5; 10 bases map to TRBD1. The V gene end was trimmed by 3 bases and the J gene end by 0 bases; junction bases not matched to a gene: 15. Germline-derived CDR1 and CDR2 are SGHRS and YFSETQ. CDR3 size: 20 residues. CDR3 coding DNA: TGCGCCAGCAGCTCAAGACACCGGGACAGGGGCCTCTATAGCAATCAGCCCCAGCATTTT. This sequence encodes CASSSRHRDRGLYSNQPQHF.

The chain uses TRBV7-9 and TRBJ2-5; TRBD2 matches 8 bases. The CDR3 runs to 15 residues. Germline V gene sequence: CDR1 SEHNR, CDR2 FQNEAQ (reference sequence). The V segment lost 5 bases and the J segment 5 bases; nucleotides outside the gene matches: 10. The CDR3 DNA reads TGTGCCAGCAGCCTCATAGGACTAGCAGGGGAGACCCAGTACTTC. This codes for CASSLIGLAGETQYF. The whole variable domain, filled in from reference TRBV7-9 and TRBJ2-5, reads DTGVSQNPRHKITKRGQNVTFRCDPISEHNRLYWYRQTLGQGPEFLTYFQNEAQLEKSRLLSDRFSAERPKGSFSTLEIQRTEQGDSAMYLCASSLIGLAGETQYFGPGTRLLVL.

The rearrangement links TRBV7-9 to TRBJ1-1; TRBD1 aligns across 8 bases. Germline V gene lookup returns CDR1 SEHNR and CDR2 FQNEAQ (reference sequence). This CDR3 region has 14 residues. With 5 bases clipped from V and 3 bases from J, the junction kept 5 bases outside the gene matches. The CDR3 loop reads CASSLGQGDTEAFF. The CDR3 DNA reads as TGTGCCAGCAGCCTTGGACAGGGCGACACTGAAGCTTTCTTT.

This clone was recorded once. V and J are TRBV10-3 and TRBJ2-3; TRBD2 agrees at 7 bases. CDR1 and CDR2 (germline): ENHRY, SYGVKD. The CDR3 is 12 residues long. The CDR3 loop reads CASGGYTDTQYF. For the CDR3, the DNA is TGTGCTTCCGGGGGGTACACAGATACGCAGTATTTT.

V usage is TRBV5-1 and J usage is TRBJ2-2; 9 bases line up with TRBD2. The CDR3 is made up of 17 amino acids. From germline, CDR1 is SGHRS and CDR2 YFSETQ. The V and J ends lost 7 bases and 5 bases, in that order; junction bases with no gene match: 15. The CDR3 loop reads CASGLGGGAVKTGELFF. The DNA of the CDR3 is TGCGCCAGCGGACTGGGCGGGGGGGCCGTAAAAACCGGGGAGCTGTTTTTT.

The chain has TRBV4-1 and TRBJ1-3; no clear D. The V and J ends lost 0 bases and 1 base respectively, with 7 bases between them. The CDR3 consists of 15 residues. CDR1 and CDR2 (germline): MGHRA, YSYEKL. CDR3 coding DNA: TGCGCCAGCAGCCAAGAGGGAGTTTCTGGAAACACCATATATTTT. Its protein is CASSQEGVSGNTIYF.

Comments on this clone: Distinct nucleotide sequences in the sample also encode this CDR3. This chain links TRBV5-1 with TRBJ1-1; the D gene is possibly TRBD1 (5 bases). In germline, CDR1 is SGHRS, CDR2 YFSETQ. Trimming pared 0 bases from V and 1 base from J, leaving 7 bases between. The CDR3 totals 14 residues. As DNA, the CDR3 is TGCGCCAGCAGCTTGGCGGGGGGGAACACTGAAGCTTTCTTT. Its protein is CASSLAGGNTEAFF.

This clone has a single count. V and J are TRBV5-1 and TRBJ2-7; 9 nucleotides agree with TRBD1. With V trimmed by 7 bases and J by 7 bases, 9 bases remained unmatched. The CDR3 is made up of 13 amino acids. Germline CDR1 and CDR2: SGHRS and YFSETQ. Written as DNA, the CDR3 is TGCGCCAGCCGGGACAGGGTTACGAATGAGCAGTACTTC. Residues: CASRDRVTNEQYF.

The chain recombines TRBV6-1 with TRBJ2-2; 7 bases are shared with TRBD2. Germline assignment: CDR1 MNHNS and CDR2 SASEGT. V dropped 6 bases and J dropped 6; count of bases not matched to a gene: 7. This CDR3 spans 14 amino acids. The DNA of the CDR3 is TGTGCCAGCAGACCGACTAGCAGTCCCGGGGAGCTGTTTTTT. Its protein is CASRPTSSPGELFF.

V usage is TRBV5-1 and J usage is TRBJ1-1, with a possible D match to TRBD1 (5 bases). This CDR3 is built from 16 residues. The germline V gene encodes CDR1 SGHRS and CDR2 YFSETQ. The V end was cut by 3 bases, the J end by 1 base, with 16 bases between. The CDR3 sequence is CASSWKPPDKNTEAFF. CDR3 coding DNA: TGCGCCAGCAGCTGGAAACCCCCGGACAAGAACACTGAAGCTTTCTTT.

The rearrangement links TRBV7-8 to TRBJ2-7, with D possibly being TRBD1 (7 bases). V was pared by 5 bases and J by 3 bases, with 11 bases between. The CDR3 sequence is 13 residues long. Per germline, CDR1 SGHVS and CDR2 FQNEAQ. For the CDR3, the DNA is TGTGCCAGCAGCCGCGGGACAGTCTACGAGCAGTACTTC. Amino acid sequence: CASSRGTVYEQYF.

The chain recombines TRBV27 with TRBJ2-7, with 7 bases lining up with TRBD2. After removal of 5 bases from V and 3 bases from J, the junction contained 10 bases not matched to a gene. Germline V lookup: CDR1 MNHEY, CDR2 SMNVEV (reference sequence). The CDR3 has 15 amino acids. CDR3 amino acids: CASSPPGGGDYEQYF. CDR3 sequence (DNA): TGTGCCAGCAGTCCTCCCGGGGGAGGGGACTACGAGCAGTACTTC.

This clone was observed a single time. The chain carries TRBV5-1 and TRBJ2-6; the D gene is possibly TRBD2 (6 bases). CDR1 is SGHRS, CDR2 YFSETQ, per germline. The V end lost 4 bases, the J end lost 0 bases, and 8 bases lay between the germline ends. The CDR3 consists of 15 residues. In DNA, the CDR3 is TGCGCCAGCAGCGCGGGAATCTCTGGGGCCAACGTCCTGACTTTC. Encoded protein: CASSAGISGANVLTF. The full variable domain, in which reference TRBV5-1 and TRBJ2-6 provide the parts outside the CDR3, is KAGVTQTPRYLIKTRGQQVTLSCSPISGHRSVSWYQQTPGQGLQFLFEYFSETQRNKGNFPGRFSGRQFSNSRSEMNVSTLELGDSALYLCASSAGISGANVLTFGAGSRLTVL.

The rearrangement uses TRBV19 and TRBJ2-2, with D maybe TRBD1 (6 bases). The CDR3 contains 14 residues. Germline V gene lookup returns CDR1 LNHDA and CDR2 SQIVND (reference sequence). The V end lost 5 bases, the J end lost 0 bases, and 7 bases lay between the germline ends. The CDR3 region is CASSDRPNTGELFF. CDR3 bases: TGTGCCAGTAGTGACAGGCCGAACACCGGGGAGCTGTTTTTT.

As DNA, the CDR3 is TGTGCCAGCTCCCGCCCCGCGACAGGGCAAGAGACCCAGTACTTC. This sequence encodes CASSRPATGQETQYF. The V call is TRBV5-4, the J call TRBJ2-5; 7 bases are shared with TRBD1. The CDR3 is made up of 15 amino acids. The J segment lost 2 bases and the V segment lost 7 bases, leaving 11 bases of the junction unmatched. The germline V gene has CDR1 SGHNT and CDR2 YYREEE (reference sequence). The full variable domain, with the rest looked up from reference TRBV5-4 and TRBJ2-5, is ETGVTQSPTHLIKTRGQQVTLRCSSQSGHNTVSWYQQALGQGPQFIFQYYREEENGRGNFPPRFSGLQFPNYSSELNVNALELDDSALYLCASSRPATGQETQYFGPGTRLLVL.

This chain connects TRBV15 to TRBJ2-5; 9 bases are shared with TRBD1. Germline lookup yields CDR1 LNHNV and CDR2 YYDKDF (reference sequence). The CDR3 extends over 15 amino acids. The V gene end was trimmed by 0 bases and the J gene end by 5 bases; junction bases not matched to a gene: 4. DNA for the CDR3: TGTGCCACCAGCAGAGATGGGGACAGGGCGGAGACCCAGTACTTC. Its translation is CATSRDGDRAETQYF. The whole variable domain, remainder taken from reference TRBV15 and TRBJ2-5, is DAMVIQNPRYQVTQFGKPVTLSCSQTLNHNVMYWYQQKSSQAPKLLFHYYDKDFNNEADTPDNFQSRRPNTSFCFLDIRSPGLGDTAMYLCATSRDGDRAETQYFGPGTRLLVL.

The V call is TRBV7-3, the J call TRBJ2-1, with a weak D call TRBD1 (5 bases). CDR3 length: 15 residues. The ends were cut back, 5 bases at V and 6 bases at J, with 17 bases in the middle. Germline V gene lookup returns CDR1 SGHTA and CDR2 FQGTGA. The CDR3 nucleotides read TGTGCCAGCAGCCCCCTTAAGGGGCCCCCCAATGAGCAGTTCTTC. This gives the protein CASSPLKGPPNEQFF.

The chain joins TRBV11-2 to TRBJ2-1; D remains ambiguous. The CDR3 covers 15 residues. Germline CDR1 SGHAT, CDR2 FQNNGV. Between the trimmed V and J ends, which lost 0 bases and 0 bases, there was a span of 6 bases. CDR3 sequence reads: CASSLDISSYNEQFF. DNA for the CDR3: TGTGCCAGCAGCTTAGATATTAGCTCCTACAATGAGCAGTTCTTC.

The CDR3 here is CASSPRARGLNEQFF. The CDR3 region has the DNA TGTGCCAGCAGCCCCCGGGCCCGCGGGCTAAATGAGCAGTTCTTC. V gene TRBV5-4 combines with J gene TRBJ2-1, with D tentatively TRBD2 (5 bases). V was trimmed by 4 bases and J by 7 bases, leaving 18 bases between them. The CDR3 has 15 amino acids. Germline V gene sequence: CDR1 SGHNT, CDR2 YYREEE (reference sequence).

This clone has a handful of counts. The chain employs TRBV19 and TRBJ2-1, with 9 positions matching TRBD2. This CDR3 spans 15 amino acids. V was clipped by 6 bases and J by 0 bases; unmatched bases: 3. Germline V gene sequence: CDR1 LNHDA, CDR2 SQIVND (reference sequence). The CDR3 reads CASSISGSSYNEQFF. In nucleotides, the CDR3 is TGTGCCAGTAGCATTAGCGGGAGCTCCTACAATGAGCAGTTCTTC.

This clone occurred a few times. The chain is built from TRBV4-1 and TRBJ1-1; D uncertain. The V end lost 2 bases, the J end lost 3 bases, and 13 bases lay between the germline ends. The CDR3 spans 15 residues. CDR1 and CDR2 (germline): MGHRA, YSYEKL. CDR3 bases: TGCGCCAGCAGCCAAAACGGAGAGGTGGACACTGAAGCTTTCTTT. Translating it yields CASSQNGEVDTEAFF.

The chain recombines TRBV7-9 with TRBJ1-1; 9 bases match TRBD1. Germline trimming cut 3 bases from V and 5 bases from J; bases unmatched to any gene: 7. The CDR3 contains 15 residues. Germline V CDR1 and CDR2: SEHNR, FQNEAQ (reference sequence). The CDR3 DNA follows: TGTGCCAGCAGCTTTAACAGGGGGCTGGGGACTGAAGCTTTCTTT. This gives the protein CASSFNRGLGTEAFF.

This clone turned up a few times. The chain links TRBV7-8 to TRBJ2-3; TRBD2 is a possible D gene (5 bases). Germline V gene data show CDR1 as SGHVS and CDR2 as FQNEAQ. Trimming removed 5 bases at V and 8 bases at J, with 17 bases between. The CDR3 runs to 14 residues. This CDR3 is CASSALLELTTQYF. CDR3 sequence (DNA): TGTGCCAGCAGCGCCCTACTAGAACTCACTACGCAGTATTTT.

This clone was picked up one time. V gene TRBV5-4 combines with J gene TRBJ1-5; D is uncertain. Deletions cut 3 bases from V and 1 base from J, with 17 bases between. The CDR3 has 17 residues. The germline gives CDR1 SGHNT, CDR2 YYREEE (reference sequence). CDR3 DNA sequence: TGTGCCAGCAGCTCCCGACCGGGGATCGTGAGCAATCAGCCCCAGCATTTT. This codes for CASSSRPGIVSNQPQHF.

The CDR3 DNA follows: TGTGCCAGCAGCTTAGGACAGCATACGCAGTATTTT. The encoded protein is CASSLGQHTQYF. V usage is TRBV7-9 and J usage is TRBJ2-3; possibly TRBD1 for D (5 bases). Trimming shortened V by 1 base and J by 7 bases, and 6 bases separated the two germline ends. The CDR3 covers 12 residues. Germline CDR1 and CDR2: SEHNR and FQNEAQ (reference sequence).

The chain couples TRBV29-1 to TRBJ2-3, with 9 bases that match TRBD2. Germline V gene lookup returns CDR1 SQVTM and CDR2 ANQGSEA. The CDR3 spans 16 residues. Trimming at V came to 1 base and at J to 1 base, leaving 6 bases not matched to a gene. CDR3 sequence (DNA): TGCAGCGTTGAAGTCGCTAGCGGGGAAGGCACAGATACGCAGTATTTT. Residues: CSVEVASGEGTDTQYF.